Reported below is one TCR beta chain. The target of this receptor is not known. A much larger clone lies one base from this, so it may be a read error. Deletion took 7 bases off V and 4 bases off J, with a span of 16 bases between the germline ends. There are 14 amino acids in the CDR3, from cysteine to phenylalanine inclusive. Of all the DNA, just the CDR3 is kept, 42 bases in frame from base 1. TRIzol reagent was used to extract blood RNA from unsorted whole blood, while the DNeasy Blood & Tissue kit provided the germline DNA. Patients had chronic HBV infection and were treatment-naive at sampling. Before surgery, approximately 3.7 milliliters of peripheral blood were drawn into K2EDTA tubes. TCRbeta-specific cDNA was reverse-transcribed from approximately 500 ng total RNA using a constant-region primer and ProtoScript II reverse transcriptase. TCRbeta libraries were built with three nested multiplex PCR rounds, a slightly modified ARM-PCR procedure. Each of the first two PCR rounds ran for about 10 cycles and used multiplex TRBV1-TRBV30 forward primers together with a Cbeta reverse primer. Sample barcodes and Illumina adapters were added in a final 25-cycle PCR with Deep VentR polymerase. Before sequencing, amplicons of 200-500 bp were gel-purified using a QIAquick gel extraction kit. An Illumina HiSeq 2500 was used to sequence the TCRbeta amplicons, generating 250-bp paired-end reads. Processing in the source paper ran as follows. To recover full CDR3 sequences, reads were quality-trimmed using Trimmomatic v0.33 and paired reads were then merged using FLASH v1.2.11. V, D and J germline segments were assigned to the rearranged TCRbeta sequences by MiGEC v1.2.1b. Clonotype statistics, along with Shannon-Wiener diversity indices, were calculated using VDJtools v1.0.0. To cut down on sampling bias, every analysis after diversity analysis relied on just the 250 most abundant clonotypes from each sample. TCRdb reran the public reads through fastp at Q25 and MiXCR, keeping productive beta chains. Identical CDR3 proteins give one entry, which carries the most common genes and DNA. The V and J calls and clone size are TCRdb's, not the authors'. The sample includes 300,000 to 350,000 distinct CDR3 sequences, with roughly two thirds observed a single time. The top ten clonotypes cover 5.5% to 8% of the sample.

The sample is drawn from a study of tumor-infiltrating lymphocytes in primary liver carcinoma (dated by TCRdb to 2015 to 2018). Regarding the complete study: Between late 2015 and 2016, 4 to 6 patients in China with histopathologically diagnosed primary liver carcinoma had surgical resection. The five patients, three men and two women aged 30 to 69 years, had hepatocellular carcinoma (four) or combined HCC and intrahepatic cholangiocarcinoma (one). Tumors of the five patients were stage T1-T3 N0M0 with maximum diameters of 4.2 to 10 cm. Roughly 3.65 to 7.5 million productive TCRbeta reads were obtained per sample, and no significant difference in read depth was found between tissue types. TCRbeta repertoire sequencing, expression microarrays and whole-exome sequencing were combined in the study across five regions of each liver tumor, with adjacent normal tissue and blood also included. A total of 35 specimens from 5 patients underwent TCRbeta repertoire sequencing, comprising about 25 tumor regions, 5 adjacent noncancerous liver tissues and 5 peripheral blood samples. Repertoires from technical replicates were highly reproducible, with mean shared-clone rates around 0.89 and correlation coefficients above 0.95. Overall results and qualifications from the work: Compared with blood, tumors had a significantly larger share of the repertoire taken up by the top 250 clones (p = 0.039). Comparison of CD4+ and CD8+ T cell repertoires was precluded by the use of bulk unsorted samples. Because only the TCR beta chain was sequenced and unpaired alpha chains were not captured, true repertoire diversity is likely underestimated. Repertoire overlap was found to be higher between tumor regions (mean roughly 36%) than between tumor-adjacent (around 17%) or tumor-blood (about 14%) pairs, consistent with antigen-driven expansion. The study included only five or six patients, and the authors note findings should be validated in a larger study.

The receptor was isolated from a man in his forties or fifties with primary liver carcinoma and hepatitis B virus infection. The sample was peripheral blood. The rearrangement joined TRBV12-3 or TRBV12-4 to TRBJ2-5; the D region is possibly TRBD1 or TRBD2, each matching across 5 bases. CDR3 region: CASTLSAGRETQYF. The nucleotide sequence reads as follows: TGTGCCAGCACCCTTTCCGCAGGGAGAGAGACCCAGTACTTC.